One sample yielded the 14 T cell receptor beta chains listed below, sequenced in a study of blood T cell repertoires in COVID-19. Clones were sequenced by immunoSEQ multiplex PCR, and TCRdb holds only the in-frame ones, with some missing. Of around 99,000 clones in the sample, around three quarters were seen once. Sequencing input: peripheral blood. These receptors originate from a human donor in a cohort sampled during active or convalescent COVID-19.

This clone was seen repeatedly, ten times or more. The chain joins TRBV3-1 (or the pseudogene TRBV3-2) to TRBJ1-6; 9 nucleotides match TRBD1. CDR1 LGHDT and CDR2 YNNKEL come from the germline V gene (reference sequence). V shed 4 bases, J shed 7 bases, and the junction held 8 bases outside the gene matches. This CDR3 has 16 amino acids. Here the CDR3 DNA reads TGTGCCAGCAGCCTCAACCGGGACAGGGTAAATTCACCCCTCCACTTT. As protein: CASSLNRDRVNSPLHF.

The rearrangement links TRBV5-8 to TRBJ2-7; 8 nucleotides align to TRBD1. The CDR3 spans 15 residues. Trimming at V came to 4 bases and at J to 1 base, leaving 7 bases not matched to a gene. Germline V gene data show CDR1 as SGHTS and CDR2 as YDEGEE. CDR3 amino acids: CASSRRTGNSYEQYF. The CDR3 DNA is TGTGCCAGCAGCCGACGGACAGGGAATTCCTACGAGCAGTACTTC.

This clone was seen more than once but under ten times. The rearrangement uses TRBV24-1 and TRBJ2-7; weak D call: TRBD1 (6 bases). The CDR3 sequence is 13 residues long. CDR1 and CDR2 (germline): KGHDR, SFDVKD. Trimming cost V 9 bases and J 0 bases, with 11 bases left between them. The CDR3 protein is CATAEDSSYEQYF. CDR3 nucleotide sequence: TGTGCCACCGCCGAGGACAGCTCCTACGAGCAGTACTTC.

Written as DNA, the CDR3 is TGCAGCGTTGCTGAAGAGACCCAGTACTTC. It is translated as CSVAEETQYF. This sequence joins TRBV29-1 and TRBJ2-5; D is ambiguous. From germline, CDR1 is SQVTM and CDR2 ANQGSEA. The CDR3 extends over 10 amino acids. The V and J ends lost 4 bases and 3 bases respectively, with 3 bases between them.

The chain joins TRBV19 to TRBJ1-1; no clear D. The V gene's germline CDR1 is LNHDA and CDR2 SQIVND (reference sequence). This CDR3 has 13 amino acids. V was pared by 5 bases and J by 0 bases, with 7 bases between. The CDR3 region is CASSFAMNTEAFF. CDR3 coding DNA: TGTGCCAGTAGTTTCGCGATGAACACTGAAGCTTTCTTT.

The J gene is TRBJ2-7, the V gene TRBV5-8; 7 positions agree with TRBD1. Germline CDR1 is SGHTS and CDR2 is YDEGEE. J was trimmed by 1 base and V by 1 base; bases with no gene match: 5. The CDR3 contains 15 residues. CDR3 coding DNA: TGTGCCAGCAGCTTGCGACAGGGAAGGTCCTACGAGCAGTACTTC. Amino acids: CASSLRQGRSYEQYF.

V gene TRBV4-1 combines with J gene TRBJ2-7; 8 positions match TRBD2. The trim removed 3 bases at V and 2 bases at J, leaving 12 bases unmatched. This CDR3 has 17 amino acids. Looked up from germline, CDR1 is MGHRA and CDR2 is YSYEKL. The CDR3 DNA sequence: TGCGCCAGCAGCCAGGGTTTGGTAGCGGGAACGGCCTACGAGCAGTACTTC. Protein sequence: CASSQGLVAGTAYEQYF.

This clone was counted between two and nine times. V is TRBV7-2 and J is TRBJ1-6; 8 nucleotides line up with TRBD1. This CDR3 has 16 residues. CDR1 is SGHTA, CDR2 FQGNSA, per germline. With 2 bases clipped from V and 8 bases from J, the junction kept 8 bases outside the gene matches. CDR3 sequence (DNA): TGTGCCAGCAGCTTATGGGGGACAGGAGGCTATTCACCCCTCCACTTT. Its translation: CASSLWGTGGYSPLHF.

This clone was found once. The CDR3: CASSPRADGTEAFF. The DNA of the CDR3 is TGCGCCAGCTCCCCGAGGGCGGACGGGACTGAAGCTTTCTTT. This chain links TRBV5-1 with TRBJ1-1; D is undetermined. The germline V gene has CDR1 SGHRS and CDR2 YFSETQ. The V and J ends lost 7 bases and 5 bases respectively, with 18 bases between them. This CDR3 spans 14 amino acids.

The gene calls are TRBV29-1 and TRBJ1-1, with 9 bases lining up with TRBD1. The V segment lost 4 bases and the J segment 7 bases; nucleotides outside the gene matches: 13. This CDR3 is built from 15 residues. The germline gives CDR1 SQVTM, CDR2 ANQGSEA. The CDR3 sequence is CSVGLGTGIKGEAFF. The CDR3 DNA sequence: TGCAGCGTTGGACTAGGGACAGGGATAAAAGGTGAAGCTTTCTTT.

CDR3 sequence: CASSLEGEPNEKLFF. CDR3 DNA: TGCGCCAGCAGCTTGGAAGGGGAACCTAATGAAAAACTGTTTTTT. The rearrangement uses TRBV5-1 and TRBJ1-4; D possibly corresponds to TRBD1 (5 bases). CDR3 size: 15 residues. Looked up from germline, CDR1 is SGHRS and CDR2 is YFSETQ. V was pared by 0 bases and J by 3 bases, with 9 bases between.

J is TRBJ2-1 and V is TRBV18; 10 positions agree with TRBD2. The ends lost 2 bases at V and 9 bases at J; junction bases unmatched: 10. The CDR3 runs 16 residues. Germline V gene sequence: CDR1 KGHSH, CDR2 LQKENI. CDR3 in DNA: TGTGCCAGCTCACCATGGTCTAGCGGGAGTGGGGTTGAGCAGTTCTTC. Protein sequence: CASSPWSSGSGVEQFF.

The genes are TRBV7-2 and TRBJ2-7; TRBD2 agrees at 9 bases. V lost 5 bases and J lost 3; bases outside the gene matches: 5. This CDR3 has 14 amino acids. Looked up from germline, CDR1 is SGHTA and CDR2 is FQGNSA. The CDR3: CASSHQRGDYEQYF. The DNA for the CDR3 is TGTGCCAGCAGCCACCAGCGGGGGGACTACGAGCAGTACTTC. Full variable domain (remainder filled in from reference TRBV7-2 and TRBJ2-7): GAGVSQSPSNKVTEKGKDVELRCDPISGHTALYWYRQSLGQGLEFLIYFQGNSAPDKSGLPSDRFSAERTGGSVSTLTIQRTQQEDSAVYLCASSHQRGDYEQYFGPGTRLTVT.

V is TRBV5-1 and J is TRBJ2-7, with D possibly matching TRBD2 (5 bases). CDR1 SGHRS and CDR2 YFSETQ come from the germline V gene. CDR3 length: 15 amino acids. V was clipped by 4 bases and J by 0 bases, with 14 bases between them. The DNA for the CDR3 is TGCGCCAGCAGCCGACCTAGCACCTACTCCTACGAGCAGTACTTC. Residues: CASSRPSTYSYEQYF. The full variable domain, completed using reference TRBV5-1 and TRBJ2-7, is KAGVTQTPRYLIKTRGQQVTLSCSPISGHRSVSWYQQTPGQGLQFLFEYFSETQRNKGNFPGRFSGRQFSNSRSEMNVSTLELGDSALYLCASSRPSTYSYEQYFGPGTRLTVT.